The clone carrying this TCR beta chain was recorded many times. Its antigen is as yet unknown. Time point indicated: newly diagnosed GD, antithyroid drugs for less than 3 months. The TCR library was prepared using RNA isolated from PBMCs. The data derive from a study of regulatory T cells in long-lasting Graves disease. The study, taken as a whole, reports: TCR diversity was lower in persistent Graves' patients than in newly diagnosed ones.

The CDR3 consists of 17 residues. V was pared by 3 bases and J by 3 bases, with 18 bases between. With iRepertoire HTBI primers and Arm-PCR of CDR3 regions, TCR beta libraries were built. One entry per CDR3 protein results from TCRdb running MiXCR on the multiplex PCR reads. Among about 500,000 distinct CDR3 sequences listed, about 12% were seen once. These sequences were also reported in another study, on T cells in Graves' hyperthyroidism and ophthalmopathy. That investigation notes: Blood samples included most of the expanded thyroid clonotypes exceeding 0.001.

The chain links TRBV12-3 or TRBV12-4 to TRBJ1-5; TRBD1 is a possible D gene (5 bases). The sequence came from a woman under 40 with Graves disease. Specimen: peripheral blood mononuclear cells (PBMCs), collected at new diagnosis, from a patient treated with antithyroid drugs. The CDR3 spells CASSFSPRVGSNQPQHF. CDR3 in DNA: TGTGCCAGCAGTTTTTCCCCCAGGGTAGGGTCCAATCAGCCCCAGCATTTT.